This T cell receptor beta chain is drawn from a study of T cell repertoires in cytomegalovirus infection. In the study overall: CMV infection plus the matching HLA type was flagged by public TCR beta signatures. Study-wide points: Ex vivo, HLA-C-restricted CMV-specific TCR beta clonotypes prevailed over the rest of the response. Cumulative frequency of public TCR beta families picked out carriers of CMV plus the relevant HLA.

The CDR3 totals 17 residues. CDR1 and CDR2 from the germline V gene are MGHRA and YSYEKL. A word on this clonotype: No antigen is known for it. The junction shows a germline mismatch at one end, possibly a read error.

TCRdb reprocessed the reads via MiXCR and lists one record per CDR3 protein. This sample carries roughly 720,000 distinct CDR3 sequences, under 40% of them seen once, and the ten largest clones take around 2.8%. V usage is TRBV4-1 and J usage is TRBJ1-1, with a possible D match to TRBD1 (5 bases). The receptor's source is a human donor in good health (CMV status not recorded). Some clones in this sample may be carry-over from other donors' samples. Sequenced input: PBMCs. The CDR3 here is CSSSQATPPQGNTEAFF. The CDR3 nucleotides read TGCTCCAGCAGCCAAGCTACCCCGCCCCAGGGGAACACTGAAGCTTTCTTT.